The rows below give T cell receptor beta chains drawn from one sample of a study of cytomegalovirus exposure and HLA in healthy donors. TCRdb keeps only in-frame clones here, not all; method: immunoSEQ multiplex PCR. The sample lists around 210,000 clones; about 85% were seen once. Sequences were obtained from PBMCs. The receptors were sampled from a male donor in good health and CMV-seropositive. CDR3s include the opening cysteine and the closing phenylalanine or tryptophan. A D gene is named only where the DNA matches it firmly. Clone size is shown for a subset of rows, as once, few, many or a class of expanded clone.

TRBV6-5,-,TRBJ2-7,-,CASSGIQGGYEQYF,TGTGCCAGCAGTGGGATTCAGGGAGGCTACGAGCAGTACTTC
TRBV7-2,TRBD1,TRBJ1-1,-,CASSPAGGSTEAFF,TGTGCCAGCAGCCCTGCAGGGGGCAGCACTGAAGCTTTCTTT
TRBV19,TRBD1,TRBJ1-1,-,CATGTGTSEAFF,TGTGCCACCGGGACAGGGACAAGTGAAGCTTTCTTT
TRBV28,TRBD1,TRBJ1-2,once,CASSKQGVNGYTF,TGTGCCAGCAGTAAACAGGGGGTAAATGGCTACACCTTC
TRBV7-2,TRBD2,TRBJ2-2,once,CASSAPRGSGITGELFF,TGTGCCAGCAGCGCCCCCCGGGGTAGCGGGATCACCGGGGAGCTGTTTTTT
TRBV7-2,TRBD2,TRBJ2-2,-,CASSRGLGVGTGELFF,TGTGCCAGCAGCCGTGGACTAGGGGTTGGAACCGGGGAGCTGTTTTTT
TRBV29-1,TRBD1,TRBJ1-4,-,CSVTGQGNEKLFF,TGCAGCGTGACGGGACAGGGGAATGAAAAACTGTTTTTT
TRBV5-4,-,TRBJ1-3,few,CASSSGTPGGNTIYF,TGTGCCAGCAGCTCCGGGACACCCGGTGGAAACACCATATATTTT
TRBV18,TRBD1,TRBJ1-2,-,CASSPNGQGVYGYTF,TGTGCCAGCTCACCGAATGGACAGGGGGTCTATGGCTACACCTTC
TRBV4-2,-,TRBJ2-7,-,CASSQTGSDVYEQYF,TGTGCCAGCAGCCAGACCGGGAGCGACGTCTACGAGCAGTACTTC
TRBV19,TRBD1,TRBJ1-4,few,CASRGPEKLFF,TGTGCCAGCAGGGGGCCGGAAAAACTGTTTTTT
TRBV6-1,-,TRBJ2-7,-,CASSGGTRLPYEQYF,TGTGCCAGCAGTGGGGGGACAAGGCTACCCTACGAGCAGTACTTC
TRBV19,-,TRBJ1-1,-,CASSILRPGGTEAFF,TGTGCCAGTAGTATACTCCGCCCTGGAGGAACTGAAGCTTTCTTT
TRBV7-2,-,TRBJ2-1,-,CASIDRGASSYNEQFF,TGTGCCAGCATCGATAGAGGAGCGAGCTCCTACAATGAGCAGTTCTTC
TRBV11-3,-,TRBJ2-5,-,CASSLGGGSQETQYF,TGTGCCAGCAGCTTAGGGGGCGGAAGTCAAGAGACCCAGTACTTC
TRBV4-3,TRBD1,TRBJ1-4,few,CASSHESTGDEKLFF,TGCGCCAGCAGCCACGAGTCGACAGGGGATGAAAAACTGTTTTTT
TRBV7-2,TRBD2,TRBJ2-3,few,CASSLASGRGTDTQYF,TGTGCCAGCAGCTTAGCTAGCGGGAGGGGCACAGATACGCAGTATTTT
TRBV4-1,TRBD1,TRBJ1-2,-,CASNQGGSLNYGYTF,TGCGCCAGCAACCAAGGGGGCAGCTTAAACTATGGCTACACCTTC
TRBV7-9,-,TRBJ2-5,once,CASSFGGVETQYF,TGTGCCAGCAGCTTTGGCGGGGTAGAGACCCAGTACTTC
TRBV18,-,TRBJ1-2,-,CASSPVRVIQGTNYGYTF,TGTGCCAGCTCACCCGTGAGGGTAATCCAGGGGACTAACTATGGCTACACCTTC
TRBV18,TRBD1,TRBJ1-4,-,CASSPGQAVREKLFF,TGTGCCAGCTCCCCTGGACAGGCTGTCCGTGAAAAACTGTTTTTT
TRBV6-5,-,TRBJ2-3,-,CASSYSKQPTDTQYF,TGTGCCAGCAGTTACTCGAAACAGCCTACAGATACGCAGTATTTT
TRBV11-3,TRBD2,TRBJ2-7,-,CASSFGGMAYEQYF,TGTGCCAGCAGCTTCGGGGGGATGGCCTACGAGCAGTACTTC
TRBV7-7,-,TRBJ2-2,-,CASSFEPLANTGELFF,TGTGCCAGCAGCTTTGAACCTTTAGCGAACACCGGGGAGCTGTTTTTT
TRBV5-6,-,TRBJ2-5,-,CASSFPYQETQYF,TGTGCCAGCAGCTTCCCTTACCAAGAGACCCAGTACTTC
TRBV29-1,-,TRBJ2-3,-,CSGKTGEPAHTQYF,TGCAGCGGAAAGACCGGGGAGCCCGCGCATACGCAGTATTTT
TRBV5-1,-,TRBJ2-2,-,CASSLGGGRPANTGELFF,TGCGCCAGCAGCTTGGGTGGGGGCAGACCGGCGAACACCGGGGAGCTGTTTTTT
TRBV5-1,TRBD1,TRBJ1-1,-,CASTLVGQPNTEAFF,TGCGCCAGCACACTCGTGGGACAGCCGAACACTGAAGCTTTCTTT
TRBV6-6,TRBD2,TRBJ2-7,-,CASSYYSGPYEQYF,TGTGCCAGCAGTTACTATAGCGGGCCCTACGAGCAGTACTTC
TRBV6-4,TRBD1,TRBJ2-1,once,CASSDWTGGRRDEQFF,TGTGCCAGCAGTGATTGGACAGGGGGGAGGAGAGATGAGCAGTTCTTC
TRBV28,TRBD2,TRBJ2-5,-,CASSSWTSGRPYF,TGTGCCAGCAGTTCCTGGACTAGCGGGAGACCTTACTTC
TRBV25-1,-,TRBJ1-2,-,CASSETGHYGYTF,TGTGCCAGCAGTGAGACAGGACACTATGGCTACACCTTC
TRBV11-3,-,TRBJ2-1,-,CASSPGTGREQFF,TGTGCCAGCAGCCCCGGAACGGGTCGTGAGCAGTTCTTC
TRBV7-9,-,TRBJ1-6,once,CASSRGTSGDSPLHF,TGTGCCAGCAGCCGCGGAACCAGCGGAGATTCACCCCTCCACTTT
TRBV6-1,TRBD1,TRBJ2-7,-,CASGLDRGYEQYF,TGTGCCAGCGGTTTGGACAGGGGCTACGAGCAGTACTTC
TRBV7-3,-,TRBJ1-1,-,CASSSQGTEAFF,TGTGCCAGCAGCTCTCAGGGGACTGAAGCTTTCTTT
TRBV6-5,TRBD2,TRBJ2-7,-,CASRAGRSYEQYF,TGTGCCAGCAGAGCGGGACGCTCCTACGAGCAGTACTTC
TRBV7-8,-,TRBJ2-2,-,CASSPLTSNTGELFF,TGTGCCAGCAGCCCACTAACTTCGAACACCGGGGAGCTGTTTTTT
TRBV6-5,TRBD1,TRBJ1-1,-,CASSYSEGGAFF,TGTGCCAGCAGTTACTCGGAAGGGGGCGCTTTCTTT
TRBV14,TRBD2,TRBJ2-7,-,CATGSSSGGYEQYF,TGTGCCACCGGCTCCTCAAGCGGGGGCTACGAGCAGTACTTC
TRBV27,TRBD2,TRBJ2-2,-,CASSLVLAGRKNTGELFF,TGTGCCAGCAGTTTAGTCCTAGCGGGGAGAAAGAACACCGGGGAGCTGTTTTTT
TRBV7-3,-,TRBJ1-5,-,CASSLDGRGSQPQHF,TGTGCCAGCAGCTTAGATGGCAGGGGCAGTCAGCCCCAGCATTTT
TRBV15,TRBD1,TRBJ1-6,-,CATSSPPGQGIYNSPLHF,TGTGCCACCAGCAGTCCCCCGGGACAGGGGATCTATAATTCACCCCTCCACTTT
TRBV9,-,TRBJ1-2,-,CASSVERQGYYGYTF,TGTGCCAGCAGCGTAGAAAGGCAGGGGTACTATGGCTACACCTTC